This T cell receptor beta chain was captured in a study of T-cell reconstitution after alpha-beta-depleted transplantation in children. The germline CDR1 and CDR2 sequences are SGHTA and FQGNSA. The CDR3 extends over 16 amino acids. V lost 1 base, J lost 1 base, and 13 bases lay in between. Note on this clonotype: A read error may be the cause here, since a much bigger clone is one base away.

TCRbeta library construction was performed incorporating unique molecular identifiers. In TCRdb, the PCR reads were re-called with MiXCR into one record per CDR3 protein. The sample lists 600,000 to 700,000 distinct CDR3 sequences, 16% occurring once. The sequence was obtained from a human donor who donated a stem cell graft to a child with acute myeloid leukemia. This material consisted of PBMCs from the stem cell graft donor, taken from the stem cell graft. The J gene is TRBJ2-5, the V gene TRBV7-2; the D is unclear. The CDR3 coding sequence is TGTGCCAGCAGCTTAGGGGCTAGTAATGGCCAAGAGACCCAGTACTTC. It specifies CASSLGASNGQETQYF.